These 4 T cell receptor beta chains were sequenced from one sample in a study of blood T cell repertoires in COVID-19 (TCRdb year 2020). Receptor amplification or capture employed the immunoSEQ multiplex PCR assay. Sourced from immuneACCESS, this table was stored by TCRdb with only in-frame sequences that have V and J called. A share of the clones is absent; for the studies checked, an unresolved V gene accounts for under half, and the remainder has no known explanation. This sample is represented by under 400,000 clones; around 90% of them were singletons. In total, the top ten clones hold 3.9% of the sample. The specimen sequenced was peripheral blood. All receptors come from a woman aged 55 to 70 with COVID-19, enrolled during active disease.

This rearrangement joins TRBV13 to TRBJ1-5; the D is unclear. V was pared by 5 bases and J by 0 bases, with 20 bases between. The CDR3 is 18 residues long. CDR1 and CDR2 from the germline V gene are PRHDT and FYEKMQ (reference sequence). The CDR3 nucleotides are TGTGCCAGCAGCCAACGAACTTCAGGAAATTATAGCAATCAGCCCCAGCATTTT. Amino acid sequence: CASSQRTSGNYSNQPQHF.

V and J are TRBV6-5 and TRBJ1-5; no clear D. The CDR3 is made up of 14 amino acids. Trimming pared 0 bases from V and 1 base from J, leaving 4 bases between. Germline V gives CDR1 MNHEY, CDR2 SVGAGI. CDR3 residues: CASSYSRSNQPQHF. The DNA for the CDR3 is TGTGCCAGCAGTTACTCGCGGAGCAATCAGCCCCAGCATTTT.

This clone came up once. The chain joins TRBV5-4 to TRBJ1-3, with unresolved D. This CDR3 spans 13 amino acids. The V gene's germline CDR1 is SGHNT and CDR2 YYREEE (reference sequence). Trimming removed 4 bases from V and 4 bases from J, with 9 bases in between. CDR3 in amino acids: CASSQEVGNTIYF. In DNA, the CDR3 is TGTGCCAGCAGCCAGGAGGTGGGAAACACCATATATTTT.

The rearrangement joins TRBV11-2 to TRBJ2-3, with 13 bases fitting TRBD2. The CDR3 totals 16 residues. In germline, CDR1 is SGHAT, CDR2 FQNNGV. The V and J ends lost 4 bases and 1 base, in that order; junction bases with no gene match: 2. In DNA form, the CDR3 reads TGTGCCAGCAGCTCCGGACTAGCGGGGGGCACAGATACGCAGTATTTT. It codes for CASSSGLAGGTDTQYF.